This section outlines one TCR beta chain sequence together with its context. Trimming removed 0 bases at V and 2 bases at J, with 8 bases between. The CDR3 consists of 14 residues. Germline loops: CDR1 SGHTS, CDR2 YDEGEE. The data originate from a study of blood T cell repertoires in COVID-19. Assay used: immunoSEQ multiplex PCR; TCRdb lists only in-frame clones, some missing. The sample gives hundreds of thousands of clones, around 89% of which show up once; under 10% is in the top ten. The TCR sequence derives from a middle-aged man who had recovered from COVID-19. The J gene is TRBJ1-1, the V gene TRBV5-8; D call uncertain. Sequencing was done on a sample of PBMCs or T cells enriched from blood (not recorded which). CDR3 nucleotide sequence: TGTGCCAGCAGCTTGGGTAGCGACAACACTGAAGCTTTCTTT. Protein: CASSLGSDNTEAFF.